This TCR beta chain is from a study of cytomegalovirus exposure and HLA in healthy donors (dated by TCRdb to the late 2010s). In terms of the full investigation: According to an earlier analysis of around 600 of the donors, about 179 million T cells yielded 90 million to 130 million unique TCR beta sequences and about 300 Gb of sequence data. Donor age, sex, ethnicity and CMV serostatus were compiled together with the repertoire data. Of the approximately 400 genotyped donors, over 70% fell in the genetic ancestry cluster associated with self-reported Caucasian donors. A separate validation cohort of approximately 130 different subjects was used in addition to the approximately 700-subject first cohort. HLA typing included class I and class II loci at four-digit resolution. In the later analysis, no new phenotypic data were used to find candidate immune exposures; instead, reliance was placed on TCR beta sequences and their occurrence across donors. The aim of the study was to test whether cataloging public T cell receptors could identify signatures of past pathogen exposure. The study used immunosequencing to profile the T cell repertoires of hundreds of subjects and linked those repertoires to cytomegalovirus serostatus. Among about 400 genotyped donors of the cohort, an average of roughly 230,000 unique TCR beta nucleotide sequences was sequenced per donor, of which about 19% were non-productive. Five DR-DQ haplotypes were treated as single units for association and clustering because of strong linkage in the cohort. To decide whether each TCR beta V gene segment behaved as functional or pseudogenic, an earlier analysis of several hundred of the donors relied on high-throughput TCR beta sequencing. To predict cytomegalovirus infection status, the study brought together high-throughput TCR immunosequencing, statistical association of individual TCRs with disease status, and machine learning. Approximately 300 gigabases of sequencing data and 75 million to 85 million unique TCR sequences made up an early release that covered some 640 HLA-typed donors. In a later genetic analysis, genome-wide SNP genotypes for 398 of the 666 donors were used, and that subset was treated as a discovery cohort. To study patterns of TCR occurrence, a later analysis re-analyzed previously published TCR beta repertoires from several hundred donors and added high-resolution HLA genotyping. The number of donors typed differed by locus, with roughly 629-640 for A, B, C, DRB1 and DQB1, 522 for DQA1, over 600 for DPA1, and 400 to 490 for DPB1. Every repertoire in the discovery cohort had been generated on one and the same sequencing platform.

The cohort consisted of more than 650 healthy bone marrow donors. At the time of sampling, all cohort members were nominally healthy, though unrecorded immune exposures were likely present. The donor was CMV seronegative and was included in the group of hundreds of seronegative cohort members. Every donor gave a peripheral blood sample, and the peripheral blood mononuclear cells from that sample were used for TCR beta sequencing. Genomic DNA extraction from the blood cell samples was performed with the Qiagen DNeasy Blood Extraction Kit. V trim: 6 bases; J trim: 4 bases; unmatched bases: 14. As encoded in the germline V gene, CDR1 is SGDLS while CDR2 is YYNGEE. Including the terminal cysteine and phenylalanine, the CDR3 comprises 16 residues. The read is trimmed to its CDR3 DNA, 48 bases read in frame from base 1. Libraries were made using the immunoSEQ multiplex PCR assay. For the multiplex PCR, a mixture combining 60 forward primers for TCR Vbeta segments and 13 reverse primers for TCR Jbeta segments was used. The CDR3 region of rearranged TCR beta genes was amplified from genomic DNA with a multiplex PCR assay. The amplified TCR beta libraries were sequenced on the Illumina HiSeq System as 87-base-pair reads. In the original analysis: Across the 666 repertoires, a later analysis counted around 80 million unique TCR beta chains, roughly 11 million of which were shared by at least two donors. Raw reads were error-corrected and collapsed into unique sequences with a nearest-neighbor algorithm that merged closely related sequences to remove PCR and sequencing errors. V, D and J gene segments were assigned by aligning CDR3 sequences to IMGT reference sequences. For a sequence to be retained, a match of at least six nucleotides was required to both a V gene segment and a J gene segment. Rearrangements were classified as productive when the CDR3 lacked stop codons and remained in frame with V and J, and all other rearrangements were classified as non-productive. CDR3 was defined by IMGT convention, running from the second conserved V-encoded cysteine to the conserved J-encoded phenylalanine. Sequences without an unambiguous match to a single V gene segment were excluded from the earlier analysis of almost 600 of the donors. In an earlier analysis of approximately 590 of the donors, a V segment was called functional when productive rearrangements were above 56.7%, and segregating when the standard deviation between donors exceeded 5%. To diagnose cytomegalovirus status from the catalog of TCR beta chain sequences, a statistical classification framework was built. In a later analysis, TCR nucleotide sequences were compared against IMGT/GENE-DB human TR gene sequences so that V and J genes could be assigned. The TCRdist pipeline was used in a later analysis to assign CDR3 sequences and most-parsimonious VDJ recombination scenarios. In a later analysis, each TCR beta chain was defined by its CDR3 amino acid sequence together with its V-gene family, and reads lacking a unique V-gene family were excluded. To address suspected cross-contamination and a sequencing artifact, a later analysis removed some 620 highly shared, low-generation-probability nucleotide sequences. In a later analysis, a clonal expansion index was calculated for each public chain from normalized within-repertoire ranks of inferred template counts. In a later analysis, generation probabilities were computed using a VDJ recombination model fitted to out-of-frame rearrangements, and the results were checked against IGoR. In a later analysis, hypergeometric tests were used to score TCR-TCR, TCR-HLA and TCR-CMV co-occurrence, with a repertoire-size bias correction applied to TCR pairs. A later analysis estimated false discovery rates by permuting HLA or CMV assignments 20 times. In a later analysis, co-occurring TCRs were grouped using DBSCAN, with TCRdist sequence similarity added in when clustering inside HLA-allele-positive subsets. Repertoires with fewer than 30,000 or more than 120,000 public chains were left out of co-occurrence clustering, as were about 5 repertoires with anomalous nucleotide sharing. As stored in TCRdb, this immuneACCESS dataset retains in-frame rearrangements with V and J assigned. A fraction of the clones does not appear; measured against another copy, unresolved V genes explain less than half of the discrepancy, and the remainder lacks a known reason. V, J and clone size are taken as reported in that table, and D and trimming were inferred from the DNA itself. This sample holds some 140,000 clones; roughly 80% were observed only once. Together, the top ten hold roughly 4% of the sample.

On this clone: Its antigen is not yet known. No base quality information exists; no much larger clone differs at one position.

General study outcomes and caveats: In a later analysis, the rate of TCR association differed among HLA loci, with DRB1 alleles having the most associated TCRs and HLA-C alleles having the fewest. For the cohort, immune exposure information was limited to CMV serostatus. In vitro tests confirmed that a few of the cytomegalovirus-associated TCR beta chains recognize cytomegalovirus antigens. In a later analysis, HLA-associated TCR beta chains were found to be more clonally expanded and to have lower generation probabilities than equally common non-associated chains. V-gene and J-gene trimming of TCR beta chains was associated with a missense DCLRE1C variant in a later genetic analysis, and the association was replicated in an independent cohort. According to a later genetic analysis, donors in an Asian-associated ancestry cluster had fewer N-insertions in productive TCRs than the approximately 650-donor mean. Only TCR beta chains were sequenced in this cohort, and the absence of alpha or paired-chain data limited detectable features. Strong co-occurrence of HLA alleles, especially DR and DQ, made assigning TCR associations to individual alleles difficult. According to the authors, the approach could potentially be generalized to other disease states and immunological phenotypes. In the study, approximately 160 TCR beta chains were listed as associated with cytomegalovirus. Sequencing depth was assumed to be roughly uniform across donors in the presence/absence analyses, though that assumption may not hold. Seventeen rarely observed V segments, including chromosome 9 orphons, were excluded from the earlier analysis of approximately 500 of the donors because counts were too low. In a later analysis, several top co-occurrence clusters were reported to appear linked to parvovirus B19, influenza, CMV and Epstein-Barr virus. Specific HLA alleles were associated with 18,000 or so TCR beta sequences at a false discovery rate of 0.05 in a later analysis. In both the original and validation cohorts, the classifier was reported to diagnose cytomegalovirus status with high specificity and sensitivity. A further reported finding was that TCR beta sequences accurately predicted the HLA-A and HLA-B alleles for most subjects in the first cohort. In an earlier analysis of fewer than 750 of the donors, most TCR beta V segments were observed in productive rearrangements about 87% or about 30% of the time, broadly matching IMGT annotations. A later analysis found that most CMV-associated TCR beta chains appeared HLA-restricted, with HLA associations seemingly driven largely by CMV exposure. Linkage disequilibrium might explain the correlated functional status among segregating V segments, but an unknown experimental factor could not be ruled out. Because the 87-base-pair reads could not distinguish some IMGT-functional V segments, including TRBV6-2 and TRBV6-3, those segments were excluded. Because HLA typing was missing for some donors at each locus, association tests included only the typed subset. Most TCR sequences were observed very rarely across donors, whereas some public TCRs were present in many individuals. The sequencing pipeline was judged likely to have produced a cluster of highly shared sequence variants as a technical artifact.

The rearranged segments are TRBV9 and TRBJ1-2, and TRBD1 aligns with 8 junction nucleotides. Sample: PBMCs. This clonotype was obtained from a woman between 35 and 50 years old in good health and CMV-seronegative. The base sequence is TGTGCCAGCAAAACGGGACAGGCCTCCTACGCCTATGGCTACACCTTC. This sequence encodes CASKTGQASYAYGYTF.